This T cell receptor (beta chain) was identified during a study of shared clonotypes between healthy human individuals. Study-wide results and caveats: Shared clonotypes: 4.5% to 5% naive CD4, roughly 3.8% naive CD8, roughly 2.2% memory CD4, over 0.3% memory CD8.

Naive CD8 cells comprised CD45RO-negative, CCR7-positively selected cells, excluding terminally differentiated effector memory CD45RA+ cells. Each sample came from a Caucasian adult donor living in Nashville, Tennessee. In regard to this clone: Its target is unknown. The sample contains more than one DNA sequence encoding this CDR3.

Germline assignment: CDR1 MNHEY and CDR2 SMNVEV (reference sequence). Trimming cost V 5 bases and J 2 bases, with 9 bases left between them. There are 13 residues in the CDR3. Template for every sorted-subset replicate PCR totaled approximately 200 ng DNA, 25,000 to 35,000 T cell genomes. Produced via immunoSEQ multiplex PCR; TCRdb's table is partial and in-frame only. The sample includes approximately 2,000,000 clones, 90% to 95% seen only once; the top ten take less than 2%. The sample consisted of naive CD8+ T cells from PBMCs. The clonotype originates from a man aged 18 to 29 in good health. Some clones in this sample may be carry-over from other donors' samples. This chain links TRBV27 with TRBJ1-2; D is unresolved. The CDR3 nucleotides are TGTGCCAGCAGTCCGGGGTCGAACTATGGCTACACCTTC. The encoded protein is CASSPGSNYGYTF.